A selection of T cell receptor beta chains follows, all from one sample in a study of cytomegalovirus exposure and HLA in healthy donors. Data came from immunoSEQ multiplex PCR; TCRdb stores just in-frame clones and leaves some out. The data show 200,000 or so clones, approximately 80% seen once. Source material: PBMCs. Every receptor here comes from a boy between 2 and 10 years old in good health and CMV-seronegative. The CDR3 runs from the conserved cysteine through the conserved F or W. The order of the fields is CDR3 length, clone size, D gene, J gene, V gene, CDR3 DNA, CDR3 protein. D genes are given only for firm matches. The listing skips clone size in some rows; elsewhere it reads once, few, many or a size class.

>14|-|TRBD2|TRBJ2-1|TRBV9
TGTGCCAGCAGCGTAGATCTCGCTAGCGGGGTCCGGTTCTTC
CASSVDLASGVRFF
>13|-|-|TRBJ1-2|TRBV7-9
TGTGCCAGCAGCCACGAGGGCTCTTATGGCTACACCTTC
CASSHEGSYGYTF
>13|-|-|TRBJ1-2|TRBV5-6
TGTGCCAGCAGCTTGGCGGGGAACTATGGCTACACCTTC
CASSLAGNYGYTF
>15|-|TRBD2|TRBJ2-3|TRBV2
TGTGCCAGCATCCGGACTAGCGGGGGCCCAGATACGCAGTATTTT
CASIRTSGGPDTQYF
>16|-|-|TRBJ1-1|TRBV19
TGTGCCAGTAGTACCCCACCGGTTACAGGGAACACTGAAGCTTTCTTT
CASSTPPVTGNTEAFF
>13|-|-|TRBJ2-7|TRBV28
TGTGCCAGCAGACTTACAGGGACCTACGAGCAGTACTTC
CASRLTGTYEQYF
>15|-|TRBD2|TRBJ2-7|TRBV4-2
TGTGCCAGCAGCCCCGTCGGGGAGGGAACCTACGAGCAGTACTTC
CASSPVGEGTYEQYF
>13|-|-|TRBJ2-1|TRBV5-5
TGTGCCAGCAGAGCTCTGCCTAGGTATGAGCAGTTCTTC
CASRALPRYEQFF
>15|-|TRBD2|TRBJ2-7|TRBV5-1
TGCGCTCGTCGGGAGGACCCCAGAAATTACTACGAGCAGTACTTC
CARREDPRNYYEQYF
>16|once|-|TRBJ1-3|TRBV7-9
TGTGCCAGCAGCGGACGGGCAGGGAACTCTGGAAACACCATATATTTT
CASSGRAGNSGNTIYF
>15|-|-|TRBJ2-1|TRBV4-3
TGCGCCAGCAGCCAAGCCCCCCGGGATGGGAATGAGCAGTTCTTC
CASSQAPRDGNEQFF
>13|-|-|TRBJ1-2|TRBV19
TGTGCCAGTAGTATAACAGGGATGGAGGGCTACACCTTC
CASSITGMEGYTF
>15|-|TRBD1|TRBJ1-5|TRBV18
TGTGCCAGCTCAATCAGGGGGCGCGGCAATCAGCCCCAGCATTTT
CASSIRGRGNQPQHF
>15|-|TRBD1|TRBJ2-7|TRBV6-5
TGTGCCAGCAGTAATGTGGACAGGTCTTCCTACGAGCAGTACTTC
CASSNVDRSSYEQYF
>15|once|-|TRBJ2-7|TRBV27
TGTGCCAGCAGATCCGGTGCGGGGAGCTCCTACGAGCAGTACTTC
CASRSGAGSSYEQYF
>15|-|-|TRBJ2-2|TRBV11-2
TGTGCCAGCAGCCACTTACAGGGGAACACCGGGGAGCTGTTTTTT
CASSHLQGNTGELFF
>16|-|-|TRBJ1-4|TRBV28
TGTGCCAGCAGTTCCCCCGGAGGGACCCAAAAAGAAAAACTGTTTTTT
CASSSPGGTQKEKLFF
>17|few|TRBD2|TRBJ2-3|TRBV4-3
TGCGCCAGCAGCCAAGATCCCGGGGGGACTACCTCGGATACGCAGTATTTT
CASSQDPGGTTSDTQYF
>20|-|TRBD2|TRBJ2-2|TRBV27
TGTGCCAGCAGTTTGTTGGGACTAGCGGGCCACTACTCAACTACCGGGGAGCTGTTTTTT
CASSLLGLAGHYSTTGELFF
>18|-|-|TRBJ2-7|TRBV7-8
TGTGCCAGCAGCACCCGACAGACCGCCGCTAGGGTGGGGTCGGAGCAGTACTTC
CASSTRQTAARVGSEQYF
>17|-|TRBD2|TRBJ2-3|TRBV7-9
TGTGCCAGCAGCGCTAGACTAGCGGAGATGAGCACAGATACGCAGTATTTT
CASSARLAEMSTDTQYF
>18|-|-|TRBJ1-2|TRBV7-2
TGTGCCAGCAGCTTAGTCGTGGGCCCGGACAGTTGGACTTATGGCTACACCTTC
CASSLVVGPDSWTYGYTF
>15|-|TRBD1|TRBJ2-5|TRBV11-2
TGTGCCAGCAGCCTAGGGACAGGGGGCGCTGAGACCCAGTACTTC
CASSLGTGGAETQYF
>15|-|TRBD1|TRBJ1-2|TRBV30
TGTGCCTGGAGTGTCGGTTTCGTACAGGGGGATGGCTACACCTTC
CAWSVGFVQGDGYTF
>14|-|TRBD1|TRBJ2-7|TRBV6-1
TGTGCCAGCAGTCAGGACAGGGGAGGGTACGAGCAGTACTTC
CASSQDRGGYEQYF
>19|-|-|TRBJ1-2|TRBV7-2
TGTGCCAGCAGCTTAGCCCCCCTTGGACCCGAGAAAGGGGGTTATGGCTACACCTTC
CASSLAPLGPEKGGYGYTF